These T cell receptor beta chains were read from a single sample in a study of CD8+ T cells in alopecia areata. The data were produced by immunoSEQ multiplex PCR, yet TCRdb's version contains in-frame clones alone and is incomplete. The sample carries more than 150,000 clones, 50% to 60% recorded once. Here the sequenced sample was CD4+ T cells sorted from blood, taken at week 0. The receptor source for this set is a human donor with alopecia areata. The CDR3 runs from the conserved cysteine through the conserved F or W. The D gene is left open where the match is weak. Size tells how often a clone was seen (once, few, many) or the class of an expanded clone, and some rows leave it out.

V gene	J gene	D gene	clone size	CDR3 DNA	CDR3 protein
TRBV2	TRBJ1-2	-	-	TGTGCCAGCAGTGAAGTCCGGATGGGATATGGCTACACCTTC	CASSEVRMGYGYTF
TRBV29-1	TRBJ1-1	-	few	TGCAGCGCTAAAATGGGGACTGAAGCTTTCTTT	CSAKMGTEAFF
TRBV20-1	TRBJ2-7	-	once	TGCAGTGCTAGAGATATCTACGAGCAGTACTTC	CSARDIYEQYF
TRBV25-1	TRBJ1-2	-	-	TGTGCCAGCAGTGAACCCGGGACACTCTATGGCTACACCTTC	CASSEPGTLYGYTF
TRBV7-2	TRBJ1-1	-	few	TGTGCCAGCAGCTACCCCGGGGGGCGGTCCTCGAACACTGAAGCTTTCTTT	CASSYPGGRSSNTEAFF
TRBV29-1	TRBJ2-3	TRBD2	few	TGCAGCGTTTCTTTCGGAGCGGGGGATACGCAGTATTTT	CSVSFGAGDTQYF
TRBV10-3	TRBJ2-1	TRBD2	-	TGTGCCACCCGACTAGCGAGGGACAATGAGCAGTTCTTC	CATRLARDNEQFF
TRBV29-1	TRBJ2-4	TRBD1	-	TGCAGCGTTGGAACAGGGGGTATGGCCAAAAACATTCAGTACTTC	CSVGTGGMAKNIQYF
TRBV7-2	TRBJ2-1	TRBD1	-	TGTGCCAGCAGCTCCGGGGACAGGGCTTACAATGAGCAGTTCTTC	CASSSGDRAYNEQFF
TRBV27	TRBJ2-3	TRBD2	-	TGTGCCAGCAGTCTAGCGGCGCGCACAGATACGCAGTATTTT	CASSLAARTDTQYF
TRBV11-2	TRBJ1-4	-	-	TGTGCCAGCAGCTTAGCCAGCTTTAATGAAAAACTGTTTTTT	CASSLASFNEKLFF
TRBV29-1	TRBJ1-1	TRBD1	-	TGCAGCGCACCTTCCCGACAGGGGGCTCAGAACACTGAAGCTTTCTTT	CSAPSRQGAQNTEAFF